This T cell receptor (beta chain) was captured by sequencing in a study of blood T cell repertoires in COVID-19. Clones were sequenced by immunoSEQ multiplex PCR, and TCRdb holds only the in-frame ones, with some missing. The table records some 320,000 clones, over 85% of them present only once. Trimming left V 6 bases short and J 6 bases short, with 11 bases between. CDR3 length: 12 residues. Germline CDR1 reads SNHLY; CDR2 reads FYNNEI. The chain combines TRBV2 with TRBJ1-2, with D unresolved. This clonotype was sampled from a man aged 55 to 70 who had recovered from COVID-19. Material for sequencing was PBMCs or T cells enriched from blood (not recorded which). The CDR3 sequence: CASRLTQNGYTF. The CDR3 bases are TGTGCCAGCAGACTGACACAGAATGGCTACACCTTC. Variable domain in full (rest from reference TRBV2 and TRBJ1-2): EPEVTQTPSHQVTQMGQEVILRCVPISNHLYFYWYRQILGQKVEFLVSFYNNEISEKSEIFDDQFSVERPDGSNFTLKIRSTKLEDSAMYFCASRLTQNGYTFGSGTRLTVV.